This TCR beta chain originates from a study of cytomegalovirus exposure and HLA in healthy donors. Study findings and constraints: Testing in vitro showed a few CMV-associated chains specific for CMV antigens. As was reported, the classifier diagnosed cytomegalovirus status with high specificity and sensitivity.

As for this clone: The antigen remains undetermined.

The germline V gene encodes CDR1 MNHNY and CDR2 SVGAGI (reference sequence). The CDR3 has 16 amino acids. V gave up 2 bases and J gave up 6 bases; unmatched junction bases: 9. The data were produced by immunoSEQ multiplex PCR, yet TCRdb's version contains in-frame clones alone and is incomplete. The data show fewer than 85,000 clones, approximately 90% seen once. The receptor's source is a woman younger than 30 in good health and CMV-seropositive. Sequences were obtained from PBMCs. This chain uses TRBV6-6 with TRBJ1-5, with TRBD1 identical over 8 bases. CDR3 sequence: CASSYTGQDSAQPQHF. DNA for the CDR3: TGTGCCAGCAGTTACACGGGACAGGACTCTGCTCAGCCCCAGCATTTT.